Below, 4 T cell receptor beta chains from the same sample are listed, as sequenced in a study of beta chain features in type 1 diabetes. Notes on the study in general: Shortening of TCRB CDR3s, moderate but significant, appeared in all four CD4+ subsets of Type 1 diabetes patients.

No antigen is known for these receptors. Reverse transcription of all isolated RNA meant that expressed TCRB transcripts were sequenced. TCRdb's table, derived via immunoSEQ multiplex PCR, lists solely in-frame clones and lacks some. The table has about 270,000 clones, approximately 14% seen once. Sequencing was done on a sample of naive CD4+ T cells from blood. These receptors were obtained from a man aged 30 to 39 with type 1 diabetes.

The rearrangement uses TRBV20-1 and TRBJ1-1; 8 bases agree with TRBD1. V was clipped by 3 bases and J by 10 bases; unmatched bases: 4. The CDR3 is 11 residues long. The germline V gene has CDR1 DFQATT and CDR2 SNEGSKA (reference sequence). CDR3 loop: CSASYRGRAFF. The CDR3 DNA reads as TGCAGTGCTAGTTACAGGGGGAGAGCTTTCTTT.

This clone was seen only a few times. The rearrangement links TRBV7-3 to TRBJ2-7, with TRBD1 as a possible D gene (6 bases). CDR3 length: 14 amino acids. Deletions cut 5 bases from V and 0 bases from J, with 11 bases between. Germline V gene lookup returns CDR1 SGHTA and CDR2 FQGTGA. CDR3 protein: CASSPTGTSYEQYF. CDR3 sequence (DNA): TGTGCCAGCAGCCCCACAGGGACCTCCTACGAGCAGTACTTC.

This chain's CDR3 is CASSLGILAGRGEQFF. In DNA form, the CDR3 reads TGTGCCAGCAGCTTAGGAATCCTAGCGGGACGGGGTGAGCAGTTCTTC. The chain joins TRBV7-8 to TRBJ2-1; 9 positions match TRBD2. The germline V gene encodes CDR1 SGHVS and CDR2 FQNEAQ. CDR3 length: 16 amino acids. With V trimmed by 1 base and J by 9 bases, 10 bases remained unmatched.

The CDR3 nucleotides read TGTGCCAGCAGCTTTACAGGCGCTGGGGCCAACGTCCTGACTTTC. As protein: CASSFTGAGANVLTF. V is TRBV7-2 and J is TRBJ2-6; the D gene is possibly TRBD1 (5 bases). CDR3 length equals 15 residues. The V gene's germline CDR1 is SGHTA and CDR2 FQGNSA. With 3 bases removed from V and 2 bases from J, the gap between germline ends came to 8 bases.